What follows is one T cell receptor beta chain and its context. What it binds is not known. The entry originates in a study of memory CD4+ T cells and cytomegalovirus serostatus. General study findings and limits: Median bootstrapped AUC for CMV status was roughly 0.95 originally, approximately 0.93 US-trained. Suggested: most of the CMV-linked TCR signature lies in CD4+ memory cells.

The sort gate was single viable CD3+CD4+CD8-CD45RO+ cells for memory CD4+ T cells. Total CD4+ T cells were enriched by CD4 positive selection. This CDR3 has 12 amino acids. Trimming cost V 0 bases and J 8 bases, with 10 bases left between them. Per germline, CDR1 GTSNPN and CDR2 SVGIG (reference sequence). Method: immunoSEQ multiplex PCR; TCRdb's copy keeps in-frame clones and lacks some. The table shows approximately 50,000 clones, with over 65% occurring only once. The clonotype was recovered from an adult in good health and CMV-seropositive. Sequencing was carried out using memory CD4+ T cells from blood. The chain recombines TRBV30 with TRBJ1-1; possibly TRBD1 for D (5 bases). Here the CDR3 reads CAWSVLGGEAFF. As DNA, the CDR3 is TGTGCCTGGAGTGTTTTGGGGGGGGAAGCTTTCTTT.